This TCR beta chain was captured by sequencing in a study of CD8 T cells in Susac syndrome. From blood CD8+ and CD4+ T cells, the TCR beta chain was sequenced. In the multiple sclerosis control group, patients were treatment-naive and had stable or active relapsing-remitting disease. With random hexamers, roughly 0.45 to 1 ug RNA was reverse transcribed. Amplification of TCR beta CDR3 used immunoSEQ multiplex PCR across 54 Vbeta and 13 Jbeta. MiXCR, applied by TCRdb to the immunoSEQ multiplex PCR reads, yields one record per CDR3 protein. The table lists about 250,000 distinct CDR3 sequences, approximately 92% of them singletons, with 0.065% to 0.075% in the top ten. The V gene's germline CDR1 is LNHNV and CDR2 YYDKDF (reference sequence). V lost 5 bases, J lost 5 bases, and 12 bases lay in between. The CDR3 runs to 14 residues.

Source material: CD4+ T cells from PBMCs. The rearrangement links TRBV15 to TRBJ1-4; D ambiguous. The sequence derives from a human donor with multiple sclerosis. The CDR3 sequence: CATSGRRENEKLFF. The DNA of the CDR3 is TGTGCCACCAGCGGACGAAGGGAGAATGAAAAACTGTTTTTT.